This T cell receptor (beta chain) was sequenced in a study of OX40 agonist ivuxolimab in advanced cancers. Study background: Patients were treated with ivuxolimab, an agonistic anti-OX40 (CD134) antibody.

Individuals having autoimmune disease history or systemic immunosuppression were not enrolled. The CDR3 extends over 14 amino acids. Trimming pared 5 bases from V and 1 base from J, leaving 9 bases between. Germline lookup yields CDR1 MGHDK and CDR2 SYGVNS. Clones were read by immunoSEQ multiplex PCR, and TCRdb kept only the in-frame ones, dropping some. The sample contains tens of thousands of clones, around 84% of which appear only once. This sequence was found in an adult with an advanced solid tumor such as melanoma, head and neck, liver or kidney cancer. The chain is built from TRBV25-1 and TRBJ1-5, with D unclear. The source was CD4+ or CD8+ T cells sorted from blood, collected in a trial of the OX40 agonist ivuxolimab. The CDR3 here is CASSFGDSNQPQHF. In DNA form, the CDR3 reads TGTGCCAGCAGTTTTGGCGACAGCAATCAGCCCCAGCATTTT.